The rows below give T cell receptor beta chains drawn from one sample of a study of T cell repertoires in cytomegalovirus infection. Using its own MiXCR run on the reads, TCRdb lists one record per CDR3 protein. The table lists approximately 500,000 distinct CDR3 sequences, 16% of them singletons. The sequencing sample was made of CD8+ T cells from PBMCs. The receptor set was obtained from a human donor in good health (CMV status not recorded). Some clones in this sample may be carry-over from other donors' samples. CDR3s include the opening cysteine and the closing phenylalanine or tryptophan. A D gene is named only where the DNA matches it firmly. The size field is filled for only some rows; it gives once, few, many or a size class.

CDR3 DNA: TGTGCCAGCAGCCCCTTCGGGGGCCCTGGGACTGAAGCTTTCTTT; CDR3 protein: CASSPFGGPGTEAFF; J gene: TRBJ1-1; clone size: many; V gene: TRBV7-9; D gene: -
CDR3 DNA: TGTGCCAGCAGGGGGGGGGTTCAGTACTTC; CDR3 protein: CASRGGVQYF; J gene: TRBJ2-4; clone size: -; V gene: TRBV2; D gene: TRBD2
CDR3 DNA: TGTGCCAGCTCACCACCGGCTAGCGCGAACAATGAGCAGTTCTTC; CDR3 protein: CASSPPASANNEQFF; J gene: TRBJ2-1; clone size: -; V gene: TRBV18; D gene: -
CDR3 DNA: TGTGCCAGTAGTATAGATAATTTCGGGACAGGTTTCTCTGGGGCCAACGTCCTGACTTTC; CDR3 protein: CASSIDNFGTGFSGANVLTF; J gene: TRBJ2-6; clone size: -; V gene: TRBV19; D gene: TRBD1
CDR3 DNA: TGTGCCAGCACCCGGTACCAAGGACGCACAGATACGCAGTATTTT; CDR3 protein: CASTRYQGRTDTQYF; J gene: TRBJ2-3; clone size: -; V gene: TRBV28; D gene: -
CDR3 DNA: TGTGCCAGCACCCAACAGGGTTTTAGCTCTGGAAACACCATATATTTT; CDR3 protein: CASTQQGFSSGNTIYF; J gene: TRBJ1-3; clone size: -; V gene: TRBV28; D gene: -
CDR3 DNA: TGTGCCAGCAGTTTACCCGGACGACAGGCTTTCTTT; CDR3 protein: CASSLPGRQAFF; J gene: TRBJ1-1; clone size: -; V gene: TRBV27; D gene: -
CDR3 DNA: TGTGCCAGCAGGACTAAGTTGGGCTACACCTTC; CDR3 protein: CASRTKLGYTF; J gene: TRBJ1-2; clone size: many; V gene: TRBV7-9; D gene: -
CDR3 DNA: TGTGCCAGCAGTCCTAGCGGGAGACCGTACAATGAGCAGTTCTTC; CDR3 protein: CASSPSGRPYNEQFF; J gene: TRBJ2-1; clone size: few; V gene: TRBV28; D gene: TRBD2
CDR3 DNA: TGTGCCAGCAGTGGGGGAACCTATGGCTACACCTTC; CDR3 protein: CASSGGTYGYTF; J gene: TRBJ1-2; clone size: few; V gene: TRBV27; D gene: -
CDR3 DNA: TGCGCCAGCAGCCAAAAAGTCAGCAATACCCAAGAGACCCAGTACTTC; CDR3 protein: CASSQKVSNTQETQYF; J gene: TRBJ2-5; clone size: few; V gene: TRBV4-1; D gene: -
CDR3 DNA: TGCGCCAGCAGCCAAGGGCCCAGAACGAACACTGAAGCTTTCTTT; CDR3 protein: CASSQGPRTNTEAFF; J gene: TRBJ1-1; clone size: -; V gene: TRBV4-1; D gene: -
CDR3 DNA: TGCAGTGCTAGACGAACTGGACAGGGACCCTACGAGCAGTACTTC; CDR3 protein: CSARRTGQGPYEQYF; J gene: TRBJ2-7; clone size: -; V gene: TRBV20-1; D gene: TRBD1
CDR3 DNA: TGTGCCAGCAGTTGGAGCTCTGGGGCCAACGTCCTGACTTTC; CDR3 protein: CASSWSSGANVLTF; J gene: TRBJ2-6; clone size: many; V gene: TRBV28; D gene: -
CDR3 DNA: TGTGCCAGCAGTCTCCAGGGGTACATGAACACTGAAGCTTTCTTT; CDR3 protein: CASSLQGYMNTEAFF; J gene: TRBJ1-1; clone size: many; V gene: TRBV5-4; D gene: -
CDR3 DNA: TGTGCCAGCAGTTTATCGCCGGGGCAGCCCCAGCATTTT; CDR3 protein: CASSLSPGQPQHF; J gene: TRBJ1-5; clone size: -; V gene: TRBV27; D gene: -
CDR3 DNA: TGTGCCACCAGCTCAGGGACTAGTAGCAATCAGCCCCAGCATTTT; CDR3 protein: CATSSGTSSNQPQHF; J gene: TRBJ1-5; clone size: -; V gene: TRBV15; D gene: -
CDR3 DNA: TGTGCCAGCAGTTTAGGGGGCTGGGGCGAGCAGTACTTC; CDR3 protein: CASSLGGWGEQYF; J gene: TRBJ2-7; clone size: -; V gene: TRBV9; D gene: TRBD1
CDR3 DNA: TGTGCCAGCAGCCCTCAGGGAGGTCCCGGGGAGCTGTTTTTT; CDR3 protein: CASSPQGGPGELFF; J gene: TRBJ2-2; clone size: many; V gene: TRBV7-8; D gene: -
CDR3 DNA: TGTGCCAGCGCCTTCATCTCTGGGGCCAACGTCCTGACTTTC; CDR3 protein: CASAFISGANVLTF; J gene: TRBJ2-6; clone size: many; V gene: TRBV7-2; D gene: -
CDR3 DNA: TGTGCCAGCACCCGGGGGGGGGGGGGCAATGAGCAGTTCTTC; CDR3 protein: CASTRGGGGNEQFF; J gene: TRBJ2-1; clone size: -; V gene: TRBV9; D gene: TRBD2
CDR3 DNA: TGTGCCAGCAGTTTACTAGCGGGGGGGCCTGGTGAGCAGTTCTTC; CDR3 protein: CASSLLAGGPGEQFF; J gene: TRBJ2-1; clone size: many; V gene: TRBV6-6; D gene: TRBD2
CDR3 DNA: TGTGCCAGCATGGGGAGGGGGACACTGTTCTTC; CDR3 protein: CASMGRGTLFF; J gene: TRBJ2-1; clone size: -; V gene: TRBV9; D gene: -
CDR3 DNA: TGTTCCAGCAGTGCCCCAGAACAGAAAACTGAAGCTTTCTTT; CDR3 protein: CSSSAPEQKTEAFF; J gene: TRBJ1-1; clone size: few; V gene: TRBV6-2/TRBV6-3; D gene: -
CDR3 DNA: TGTGCCAGCAGCTGTATTCGGGACTCCACCTACGAGCAGTACTTC; CDR3 protein: CASSCIRDSTYEQYF; J gene: TRBJ2-7; clone size: -; V gene: TRBV13; D gene: -
CDR3 DNA: TGTGCCAGCAGGGAGGACAGGGGGGTAATCCCTCGCAATCAGCCCCAGCATTTT; CDR3 protein: CASREDRGVIPRNQPQHF; J gene: TRBJ1-5; clone size: few; V gene: TRBV2; D gene: TRBD1
CDR3 DNA: TGTGCCAGCAGTTGGCTCGGGACAGGGCAATTCGAGCAGTACTTC; CDR3 protein: CASSWLGTGQFEQYF; J gene: TRBJ2-7; clone size: -; V gene: TRBV28; D gene: TRBD1
CDR3 DNA: TGTGCCAGCAGCGACCCAAGGACTAGCGGGGGGACCTTACACGACGCGAACACCGGGGAGCTGTTTTTT; CDR3 protein: CASSDPRTSGGTLHDANTGELFF; J gene: TRBJ2-2; clone size: -; V gene: TRBV9; D gene: TRBD2
CDR3 DNA: TGTGCCAGCAGCCCGAGGACCCTGACTGAAGCTTTCTTT; CDR3 protein: CASSPRTLTEAFF; J gene: TRBJ1-1; clone size: -; V gene: TRBV7-9; D gene: -
CDR3 DNA: TGTGCCACCGCTGGACTAGCGGACAATGAGCAGTTCTTC; CDR3 protein: CATAGLADNEQFF; J gene: TRBJ2-1; clone size: few; V gene: TRBV27; D gene: TRBD2
CDR3 DNA: TGTGCCAGCAGCTCTCAAGACAGCCCTAACTATGGCTACACCTTC; CDR3 protein: CASSSQDSPNYGYTF; J gene: TRBJ1-2; clone size: many; V gene: TRBV7-9; D gene: -
CDR3 DNA: TGTGCCAGCAGCCGACGTTTCAGGGGCACAGATACGCAGTATTTT; CDR3 protein: CASSRRFRGTDTQYF; J gene: TRBJ2-3; clone size: -; V gene: TRBV7-9; D gene: -
CDR3 DNA: TGTGCCAGCAGCTTAGCTAGTCCGGGCACCGGGGAGCTGTTTTTT; CDR3 protein: CASSLASPGTGELFF; J gene: TRBJ2-2; clone size: few; V gene: TRBV7-9; D gene: -
CDR3 DNA: TGTGCCAGCAGCGCGGGGGACAGGGGGCTCACTGAAGCTTTCTTT; CDR3 protein: CASSAGDRGLTEAFF; J gene: TRBJ1-1; clone size: -; V gene: TRBV9; D gene: TRBD1
CDR3 DNA: TGTGCCAGCAGCTTAGTGGCCGACAGGGGCTCCGAGCAGTACTTC; CDR3 protein: CASSLVADRGSEQYF; J gene: TRBJ2-7; clone size: -; V gene: TRBV7-9; D gene: TRBD1
CDR3 DNA: TGTGCCACCGAGGGGGAGGGTGGATCCGGGGAGCTGTTTTTT; CDR3 protein: CATEGEGGSGELFF; J gene: TRBJ2-2; clone size: -; V gene: TRBV28; D gene: -
CDR3 DNA: TGTGCCAGCAGCCAAGATCTCACGGGCCACGGGAACACTGAAGCTTTCTTT; CDR3 protein: CASSQDLTGHGNTEAFF; J gene: TRBJ1-1; clone size: few; V gene: TRBV14; D gene: -
CDR3 DNA: TGCGCCAGCAGCCAAGAAGGCAGGGCGACGTATGGCTACACCTTC; CDR3 protein: CASSQEGRATYGYTF; J gene: TRBJ1-2; clone size: many; V gene: TRBV4-1; D gene: -
CDR3 DNA: TGTGCCAGCAGCGGGTCGGGGCAGGCCTCCTACAATGAGCAGTTCTTC; CDR3 protein: CASSGSGQASYNEQFF; J gene: TRBJ2-1; clone size: -; V gene: TRBV9; D gene: -
CDR3 DNA: TGTGCCAGCAGCCCCGGACTAGCGGGAGGGCCTTCGGCAGATACGCAGTATTTT; CDR3 protein: CASSPGLAGGPSADTQYF; J gene: TRBJ2-3; clone size: many; V gene: TRBV5-4; D gene: TRBD2
CDR3 DNA: TGTGCCACCAGTGATCCCTTAAGAAGACAGGGCATGGCGTTC; CDR3 protein: CATSDPLRRQGMAF; J gene: TRBJ1-2; clone size: few; V gene: TRBV24-1; D gene: TRBD1
CDR3 DNA: TGTGCCAGCAGCGAGGGGTCAGGGCCTAACTATGGCTACACCTTC; CDR3 protein: CASSEGSGPNYGYTF; J gene: TRBJ1-2; clone size: many; V gene: TRBV7-8; D gene: -
CDR3 DNA: TGCAGTGCCCCCCGGCTAGGGGGGGCATCCTACGAGCAGTACTTC; CDR3 protein: CSAPRLGGASYEQYF; J gene: TRBJ2-7; clone size: -; V gene: TRBV20-1; D gene: -
CDR3 DNA: TGTGCCAGCAGCCAAGGGACGGGACTAGCCAACCCCGAGCAGTACTTC; CDR3 protein: CASSQGTGLANPEQYF; J gene: TRBJ2-7; clone size: many; V gene: TRBV4-2; D gene: TRBD2
CDR3 DNA: TGTGCCACCGGGAGCACTGAAGCTTTCTTT; CDR3 protein: CATGSTEAFF; J gene: TRBJ1-1; clone size: -; V gene: TRBV3-1; D gene: -
CDR3 DNA: TGTGCCACCAGTGATAAGGTACTAGCTTTGAATGAGCAGTTCTTC; CDR3 protein: CATSDKVLALNEQFF; J gene: TRBJ2-1; clone size: -; V gene: TRBV24-1; D gene: -
CDR3 DNA: TGTGCCAGCAGCTTCTTATTGGCTGAAGCTTTCTTT; CDR3 protein: CASSFLLAEAFF; J gene: TRBJ1-1; clone size: many; V gene: TRBV7-9; D gene: -
CDR3 DNA: TGCGCCAGCAGCTTGGTTCGCGAAGTCACCTACGAGCAGTACTTC; CDR3 protein: CASSLVREVTYEQYF; J gene: TRBJ2-7; clone size: many; V gene: TRBV5-1; D gene: -
CDR3 DNA: TGTGCCAGCAGTTACTCGCCTGGGACGGGGGAGTGGGGAGCCTATGGCTACACCTTC; CDR3 protein: CASSYSPGTGEWGAYGYTF; J gene: TRBJ1-2; clone size: -; V gene: TRBV6-5; D gene: -
CDR3 DNA: TGCAGTGCTAGGGGGGGAATGGAGCGGGAGGATCGTTGGAACGAGCAGTACTTC; CDR3 protein: CSARGGMEREDRWNEQYF; J gene: TRBJ2-7; clone size: few; V gene: TRBV20-1; D gene: TRBD2
CDR3 DNA: TGTGCCAGCAGCCAATCGGTGAACACTGAAGCTTTCTTT; CDR3 protein: CASSQSVNTEAFF; J gene: TRBJ1-1; clone size: -; V gene: TRBV4-2; D gene: -
CDR3 DNA: TGCGCCAGCAGCCAAGGGTTAGCGGGGGCCTACAATGAGCAGTTCTTC; CDR3 protein: CASSQGLAGAYNEQFF; J gene: TRBJ2-1; clone size: many; V gene: TRBV4-1; D gene: TRBD2